This T cell receptor beta chain was observed in a study of blood T cells in healthy people across ages. Per individual sample, total RNA of at least 5.5 micrograms was extracted. A J-beta primer mix and a sample-barcoded 5' primer were used in a second PCR of roughly 7 to 12 cycles. TCRdb re-derived calls from the 5' RACE reads in MiXCR, one entry per CDR3 protein. The table includes some 710,000 distinct CDR3 sequences, 35% to 60% detected once. Overall study results and limits: Across the age range, TCR beta diversity per million T cells fell in a roughly linear way. More naive CD4+ cells and higher diversity marked long-lived donors relative to aged donors. Naive and antigen-experienced cells could not be conclusively compared, given unsorted PBMCs.

In regard to this clonotype: The antigen is not known.

The germline gives CDR1 SGHTA, CDR2 FQGTGA. This CDR3 comprises 15 residues. The chain employs TRBV7-3 and TRBJ2-1; 10 bases map to TRBD2. TRBJ2-7 explains the end of the DNA better; the J call may be wrong. Sequencing was done on a sample of blood. This sequence originates from a man older than 75 in good health. CDR3 DNA: TGTGCCAGCAGCTCGGTTAGCGGGAGGTACAATGAGCAGTACTTC. Amino acid sequence: CASSSVSGRYNEQYF.